Sequencing of this TCR beta chain was carried out in a study of metastatic and nonmetastatic thyroid tumors. Study-wide context: The study looked at repertoires side by side in blood and in tumor or nodule tissue from malignant and benign thyroid patients. Study-wide results and limits: Reported TCR beta diversity, measured in blood and tumor, was significantly higher for malignant thyroid tumors than for benign nodules.

As for this clone: Its antigen is unknown.

In the study's own analysis: To classify distant metastasis in papillary thyroid cancer, a model was built from CDR3 differences across clinicopathological groups. TCRdb re-called clones from the PCR reads using MiXCR. The authors' filters were not applied to this entry. This table has about 27,000 clones, more than 14% appearing once. The germline V gene has CDR1 SGHRS and CDR2 YFSETQ. V was clipped by 4 bases and J by 0 bases; unmatched bases: 7. The CDR3 consists of 17 residues. Thyroid surgery took place with no prior treatment in any patient. The rearrangement links TRBV5-1 to TRBJ2-6; 7 bases map to TRBD1. The sample consisted of blood. This TCR was recovered from a male donor with papillary thyroid cancer or a benign thyroid nodule (not recorded which). Some clones in this sample may be carry-over from other donors' samples. CDR3 DNA sequence: TGCGCCAGCAGCGGCGGACAGGACTTCTCTGGGGCCAACGTCCTGACTTTC. Protein product: CASSGGQDFSGANVLTF.